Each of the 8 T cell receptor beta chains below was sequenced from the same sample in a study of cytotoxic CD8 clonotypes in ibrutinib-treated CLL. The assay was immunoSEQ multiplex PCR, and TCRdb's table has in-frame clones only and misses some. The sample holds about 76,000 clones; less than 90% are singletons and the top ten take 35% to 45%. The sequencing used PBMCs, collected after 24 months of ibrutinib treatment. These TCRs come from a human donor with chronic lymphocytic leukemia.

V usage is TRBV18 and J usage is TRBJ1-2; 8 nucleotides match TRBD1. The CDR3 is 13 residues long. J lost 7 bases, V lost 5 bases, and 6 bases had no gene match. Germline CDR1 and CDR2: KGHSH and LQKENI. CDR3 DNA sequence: TGTGCCAGCTCATCGCCAGGGGGCCGTGGCTACACCTTC. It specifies CASSSPGGRGYTF.

CDR3 in DNA: TGCGCCAGCAGCTCTGGGGGCCACAGCACAGATACGCAGTATTTT. This sequence encodes CASSSGGHSTDTQYF. The chain employs TRBV5-1 and TRBJ2-3, with a possible D match to TRBD1 (6 bases). The ends were cut back, 3 bases at V and 0 bases at J, with 11 bases in the middle. The CDR3 has 15 amino acids. Germline V gene lookup returns CDR1 SGHRS and CDR2 YFSETQ.

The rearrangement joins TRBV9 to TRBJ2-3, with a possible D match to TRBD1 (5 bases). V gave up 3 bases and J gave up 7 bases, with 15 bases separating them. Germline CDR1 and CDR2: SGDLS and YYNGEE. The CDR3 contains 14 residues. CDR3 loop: CASSAQTVSNTQYF. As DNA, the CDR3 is TGTGCCAGCAGCGCCCAGACAGTTTCTAATACGCAGTATTTT.

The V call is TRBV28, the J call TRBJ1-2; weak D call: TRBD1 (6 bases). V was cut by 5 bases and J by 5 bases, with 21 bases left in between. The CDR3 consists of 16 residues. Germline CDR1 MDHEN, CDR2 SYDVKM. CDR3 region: CASSNGGRPGGYGYTF. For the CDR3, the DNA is TGTGCCAGCAGTAACGGGGGCAGGCCGGGTGGGTATGGCTACACCTTC.

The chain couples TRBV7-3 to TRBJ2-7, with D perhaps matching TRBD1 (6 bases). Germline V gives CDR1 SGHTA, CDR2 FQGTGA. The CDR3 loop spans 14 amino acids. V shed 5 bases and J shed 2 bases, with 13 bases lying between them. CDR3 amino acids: CASSLTGHPYEQYF. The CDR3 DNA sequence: TGTGCCAGCAGCCTTACGGGACACCCCTACGAGCAGTACTTC.

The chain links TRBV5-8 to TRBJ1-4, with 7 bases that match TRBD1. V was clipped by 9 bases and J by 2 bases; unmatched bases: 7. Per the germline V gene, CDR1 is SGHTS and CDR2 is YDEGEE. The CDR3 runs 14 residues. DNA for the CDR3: TGTGCCACAGGCAGGGGGTGGACTAATGAAAAACTGTTTTTT. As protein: CATGRGWTNEKLFF.

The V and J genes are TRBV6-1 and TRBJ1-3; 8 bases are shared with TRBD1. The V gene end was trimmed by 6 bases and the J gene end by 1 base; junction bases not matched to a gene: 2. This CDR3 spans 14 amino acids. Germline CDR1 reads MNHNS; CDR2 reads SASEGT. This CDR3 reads CASRDRGSGNTIYF. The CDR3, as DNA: TGTGCCAGCAGAGACAGGGGATCTGGAAACACCATATATTTT.

The CDR3, as DNA: TGTGCCAGCAGTCGGGCAGGGTGGACCGGGGAGCTGTTTTTT. The encoded protein is CASSRAGWTGELFF. This chain links TRBV27 with TRBJ2-2; perhaps TRBD1 as D (5 bases). Trimming left V 5 bases short and J 5 bases short, with 12 bases between. Per germline, CDR1 MNHEY and CDR2 SMNVEV (reference sequence). The CDR3 covers 14 residues.